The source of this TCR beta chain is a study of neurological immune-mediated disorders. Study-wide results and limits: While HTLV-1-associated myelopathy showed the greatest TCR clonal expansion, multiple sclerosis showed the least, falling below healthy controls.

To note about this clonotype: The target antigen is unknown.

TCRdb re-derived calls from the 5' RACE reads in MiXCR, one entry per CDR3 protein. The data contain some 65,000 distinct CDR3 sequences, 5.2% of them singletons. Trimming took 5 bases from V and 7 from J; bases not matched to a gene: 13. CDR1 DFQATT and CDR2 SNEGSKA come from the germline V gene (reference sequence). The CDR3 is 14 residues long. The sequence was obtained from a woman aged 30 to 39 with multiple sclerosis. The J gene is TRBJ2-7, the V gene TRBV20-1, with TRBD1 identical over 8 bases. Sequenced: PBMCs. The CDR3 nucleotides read TGCAGTGCTCTAAGGACGGACAGGGCGGAAGAGCAGTACTTC. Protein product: CSALRTDRAEEQYF.